Listed here is a single TCR beta chain. The data are from a study of T cell responses to AZD1222 COVID-19 vaccine. This CDR3 has 14 residues. V was trimmed by 4 bases and J by 12 bases, leaving 16 bases between them. Germline lookup yields CDR1 MGHDK and CDR2 SYGVNS. The assay was immunoSEQ multiplex PCR, and TCRdb's table has in-frame clones only and misses some. The data contain some 130,000 clones, 85% to 90% of them singletons. Sequenced here: peripheral blood, sampled on day 0 of AZD1222 vaccination. This clonotype originated in an adult in good health. This sequence joins TRBV25-1 and TRBJ1-6; no firm D call. In nucleotides, the CDR3 is TGTGCCAGCAGTGGGACCCATCAACGGGAACCCCTCCACTTT. It is translated as CASSGTHQREPLHF.